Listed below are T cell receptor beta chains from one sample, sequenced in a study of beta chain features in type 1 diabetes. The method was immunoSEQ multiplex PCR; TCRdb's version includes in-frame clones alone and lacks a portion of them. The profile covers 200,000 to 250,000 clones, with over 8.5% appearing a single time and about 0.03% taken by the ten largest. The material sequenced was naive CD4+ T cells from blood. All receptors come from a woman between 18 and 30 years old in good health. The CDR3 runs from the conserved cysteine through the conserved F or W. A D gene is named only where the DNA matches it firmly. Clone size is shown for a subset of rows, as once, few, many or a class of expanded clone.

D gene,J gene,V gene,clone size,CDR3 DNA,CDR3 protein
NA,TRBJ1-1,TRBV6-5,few,TGTGCCAGTGCCCCCGACAGGTGGAACACTGAAGCTTTCTTT,CASAPDRWNTEAFF
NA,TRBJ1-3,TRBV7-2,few,TGTGCCAGCAGCTTCTCGGGGTTGACTGGAAACACCATATATTTT,CASSFSGLTGNTIYF
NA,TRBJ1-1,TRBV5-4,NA,TGTGCCAGCAGCTCCGGGATTAGAGCTTTCTTT,CASSSGIRAFF
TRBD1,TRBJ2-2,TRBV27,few,TGTGCCAGCACAGGACAGGGCACGAACACCGGGGAGCTGTTTTTT,CASTGQGTNTGELFF
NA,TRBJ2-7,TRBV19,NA,TGTGCCAGTAGTATAGGAGGGAGTTTCCTCTACGAGCAGTACTTC,CASSIGGSFLYEQYF
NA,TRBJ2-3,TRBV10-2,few,TGCGCCTCCCGCTATAGAGACTTCGACTGGTCCTCTAGCACAGATACGCAGTATTTT,CASRYRDFDWSSSTDTQYF
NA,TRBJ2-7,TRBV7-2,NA,TGTGCCAGCAGCGAGGTATTGTCCTACGAGCAGTACTTC,CASSEVLSYEQYF
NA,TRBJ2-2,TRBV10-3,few,TGTGCCATAACTGGGACACCGAACACCGGGGAGCTGTTTTTT,CAITGTPNTGELFF
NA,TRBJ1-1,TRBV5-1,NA,TGCGCCAGCAGCTTAATAGGCGGTGATGACACTGAAGCTTTCTTT,CASSLIGGDDTEAFF
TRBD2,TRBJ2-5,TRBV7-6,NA,TGTGCCAGCAGACTGGGACTAGCGGGGCCAGAGACCCAGTACTTC,CASRLGLAGPETQYF
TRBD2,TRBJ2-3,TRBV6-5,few,TGTGCCAGCACCGGGGCGGGAGGCGCTACAGATACGCAGTATTTT,CASTGAGGATDTQYF
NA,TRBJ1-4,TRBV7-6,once,TGTGCCAGCAGCTTAGAACTAGCTAATGAAAAACTGTTTTTT,CASSLELANEKLFF
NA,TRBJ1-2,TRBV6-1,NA,TGTGCCAGCAGTGAACTCGGGGTCGGTGGCTACACCTTC,CASSELGVGGYTF
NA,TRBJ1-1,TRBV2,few,TGTGCCAGCAGCGGACAGCTGAACACTGAAGCTTTCTTT,CASSGQLNTEAFF
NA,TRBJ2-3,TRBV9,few,TGTGCCAGCAGCGTAGGCCATGCCCGGGGGACAGATACGCAGTATTTT,CASSVGHARGTDTQYF
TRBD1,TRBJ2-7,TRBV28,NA,TGTGCCAGCAGTTTACTGACAGGGGGCGAGCAGTACTTC,CASSLLTGGEQYF
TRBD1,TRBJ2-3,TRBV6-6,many,TGTGCCAGCAGTGGGGGACAGGGCCCTAGCACAGATACGCAGTATTTT,CASSGGQGPSTDTQYF
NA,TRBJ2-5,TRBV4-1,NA,TGCGCCAGCAGCCAAGATGGAGGGATGGGGGACCAGTACTTC,CASSQDGGMGDQYF
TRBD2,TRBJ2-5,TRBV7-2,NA,TGTGCCAGCAGCTTAGGGACTAGCGGGGGGGCTAGGGAGACCCAGTACTTC,CASSLGTSGGARETQYF
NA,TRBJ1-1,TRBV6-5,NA,TGTGCCAGCAGCAAGAGTCGCTACACTGAAGCTTTCTTT,CASSKSRYTEAFF
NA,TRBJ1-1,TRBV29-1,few,TGCAGCGCAACACGGAACACTGAAGCTTTCTTT,CSATRNTEAFF
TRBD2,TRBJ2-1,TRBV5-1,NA,TGCGCCAGCAGCTTCAGCGGGGGAGGCAATGAGCAGTTCTTC,CASSFSGGGNEQFF
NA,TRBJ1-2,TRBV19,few,TGTGCCAGTAGTATTCCACTGGGGGGAGTCTATGGCTACACCTTC,CASSIPLGGVYGYTF
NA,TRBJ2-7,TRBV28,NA,TGTGCCACCCAAGAGGAGTACGAGCAGTACTTC,CATQEEYEQYF
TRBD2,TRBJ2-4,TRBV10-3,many,TGTGCCATCAGTGAGTCCCGTCTAGCGGGAGAATTCTTC,CAISESRLAGEFF
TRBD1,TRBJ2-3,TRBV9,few,TGTGCCAGCAGCGCATCCCCTGGGACAGCAGATACGCAGTATTTT,CASSASPGTADTQYF
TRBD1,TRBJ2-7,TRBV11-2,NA,TGTGCCAGCAGACTTGACAGGGGGGACGAGCAGTACTTC,CASRLDRGDEQYF
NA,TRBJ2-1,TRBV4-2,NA,TGTGCCAGCAGCCAAAATCGGGACTTTTACAATGAGCAGTTCTTC,CASSQNRDFYNEQFF
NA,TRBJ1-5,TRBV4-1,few,TGCGCCAGCAGCCAAGACTATAGCAATCAGCCCCAGCATTTT,CASSQDYSNQPQHF
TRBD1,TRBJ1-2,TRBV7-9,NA,TGTGCCAGCAGCTTAACTACAGGGGGCTGGTATGGCTACACCTTC,CASSLTTGGWYGYTF
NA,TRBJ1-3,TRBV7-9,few,TGTGCCAGCAGCCCCGCCGGGGGGCGAAACACCATATATTTT,CASSPAGGRNTIYF
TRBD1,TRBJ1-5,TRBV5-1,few,TGCGCCAGCAGCTCGGGACAGGGTGGTAATCAGCCCCAGCATTTT,CASSSGQGGNQPQHF
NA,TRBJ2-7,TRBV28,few,TGTGCCAGCAGTTCATTTATCACAGGGGAGGCGTACGAGCAGTACTTC,CASSSFITGEAYEQYF
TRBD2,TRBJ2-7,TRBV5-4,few,TGTGCCAGCAGCGGGGGACTAGCGGCCACCTACGAGCAGTACTTC,CASSGGLAATYEQYF
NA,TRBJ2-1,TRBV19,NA,TGTGCCAGCGCGGACTGGGGTAGTTCCTACAATGAGCAGTTCTTC,CASADWGSSYNEQFF
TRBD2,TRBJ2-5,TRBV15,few,TGTGCCACCAGCAGGTCGAGGCCTGAGCGGGGGGGCCCGGTGGAAGAGACCCAGTACTTC,CATSRSRPERGGPVEETQYF
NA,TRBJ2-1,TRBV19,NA,TGTGCCAGTAGTATAGGGGAGTTCAATGAGCAGTTCTTC,CASSIGEFNEQFF
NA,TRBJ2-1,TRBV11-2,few,TGTGCCAGCAGCTCGAGGGCGGAGCAGTTCTTC,CASSSRAEQFF
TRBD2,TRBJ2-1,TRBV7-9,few,TGTGCCAGCAGCATTAATAGCGGGAACCCCTACAATGAGCAGTTCTTC,CASSINSGNPYNEQFF
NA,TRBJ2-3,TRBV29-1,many,TGCAGCGATTCAGCGGGCACAGATACGCAGTATTTT,CSDSAGTDTQYF
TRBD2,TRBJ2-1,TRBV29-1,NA,TGCAGCGTTGTCAGGACTAGGTATGAGCAGTTCTTC,CSVVRTRYEQFF
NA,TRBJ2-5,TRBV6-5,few,TGTGCCAGCCGAGACAAAGAGACCCAGTACTTC,CASRDKETQYF
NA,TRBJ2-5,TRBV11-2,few,TGTGCCAGCAGCTTAGCAGGGAACCAAGAGACCCAGTACTTC,CASSLAGNQETQYF
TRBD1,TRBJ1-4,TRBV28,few,TGTGCCAGCAGTTTACCCGGGACAGGCATTAATGAAAAACTGTTTTTT,CASSLPGTGINEKLFF
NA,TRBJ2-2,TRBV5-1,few,TGCGCCAGCAGCTTGGGGGCAGGGGACACCGGGGAGCTGTTTTTT,CASSLGAGDTGELFF
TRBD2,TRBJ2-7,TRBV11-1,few,TGTGCCAGCAGCCGGACTAGCGGGGGGTACGAGCAGTACTTC,CASSRTSGGYEQYF
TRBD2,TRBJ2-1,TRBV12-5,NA,TGTGCTAGTGCCCGTCGCGGGAGGATTTACAATGAGCAGTTCTTC,CASARRGRIYNEQFF
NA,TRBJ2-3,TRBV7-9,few,TGTGCCAGCAGCTTAGACGTCAGGAGAGGGGGAGATACGCAGTATTTT,CASSLDVRRGGDTQYF
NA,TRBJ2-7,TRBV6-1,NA,TGTGCCAGCAGTGAAGAAGGGGCCCGTGGGCAGTACTTC,CASSEEGARGQYF
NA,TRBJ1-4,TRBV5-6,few,TGTGCCAGCAGCTTGGCGACAGAAAATGAAAAACTGTTTTTT,CASSLATENEKLFF
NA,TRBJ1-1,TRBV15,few,TGTGCCACCAGCACACAGGCGAACACTGAAGCTTTCTTT,CATSTQANTEAFF
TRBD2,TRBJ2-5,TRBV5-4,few,TGTGCCAGCAGCTTGAGGCTAGCGGGGGAAGAGACCCAGTACTTC,CASSLRLAGEETQYF
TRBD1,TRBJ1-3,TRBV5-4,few,TGTGCCAGCAGCCGACCAGGGGGGCCTGGAAACACCATATATTTT,CASSRPGGPGNTIYF
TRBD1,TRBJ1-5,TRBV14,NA,TGTGCCAGCAGTCCACAGGGGGATCAGCCCCAGCATTTT,CASSPQGDQPQHF
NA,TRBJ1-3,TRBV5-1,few,TGCGCCAGCAGCTTTGGGCAGCTCTCTGGAAACACCATATATTTT,CASSFGQLSGNTIYF
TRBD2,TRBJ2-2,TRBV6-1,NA,TGTGCCAGCAGTGGACTAGCGGGAGGGCCAGGCACCGGGGAGCTGTTTTTT,CASSGLAGGPGTGELFF
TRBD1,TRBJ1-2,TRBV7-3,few,TGTGCCAGCAGCCCAAGGACAGGGGTCCATGGCTACACCTTC,CASSPRTGVHGYTF
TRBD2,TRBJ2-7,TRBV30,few,TGTGCCTGGATGGCTAGCGGGGGGGCCTGGGCCGAGCAGTACTTC,CAWMASGGAWAEQYF
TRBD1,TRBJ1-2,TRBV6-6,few,TGTGCCAGCAGCTTTAGACAGGGGGCTAACTTC,CASSFRQGANF